This T cell receptor (beta chain) was recovered during a study of patients and donors after allogeneic stem cell transplantation (TCRdb year 2020). The V and J ends are trimmed by 5 bases and 5 bases, leaving 13 bases between them. From cysteine to phenylalanine, the CDR3 is 14 amino acids long. Only CDR3 DNA is held: 42 bases, read in frame from base 1. The germline V gene supplies CDR1 SGHTA and CDR2 FQGTGA. To note about this clonotype: Its antigen remains unidentified. No base quality information exists; no much larger clone differs at one position.

The library was produced with RT-PCR. Sequencing relied on a NextSeq 550. TCRdb's own reprocessing of the public reads used fastp at Q25 and MiXCR and kept productive beta chains. Every distinct CDR3 protein forms one entry, paired with its most common genes and DNA. This sample holds under 200,000 distinct CDR3 sequences; around 28% were observed only once. Under 3.5% of the sample lies in the top ten. The sample comprised blood, either unsorted or a sorted T cell fraction (not recorded which). The TCR originated in a human donor who was either an allogeneic HSCT recipient or a stem cell or donor lymphocyte infusion donor (not recorded which). It is not recorded whose cells these are; they may come from a transplant donor. This receptor chain uses TRBV7-3 and TRBJ1-5, with the D gene not confidently named. The bases are TGTGCCAGCAGCCCAGACACCGGAGATCAGCCCCAGCATTTT. Its protein reads: CASSPDTGDQPQHF.